This T cell receptor (beta chain) stems from a study of blood T cells in healthy people across ages. The second PCR ran about 6 to 11 cycles with a sample-barcoded 5' primer and J-beta primers. TCRdb re-analysed the 5' RACE reads in MiXCR, keeping a single row per CDR3 protein. Of hundreds of thousands of distinct CDR3 sequences detected, 20% to 25% appear once; the ten largest clones hold roughly 3.6%. To note about this clonotype: No antigen is known for it. A read error may produce the germline difference seen at one junction end.

Regarding the study as a whole: Total diversity from one million sequenced T cells was likely underestimated. PBMC samples, being unsorted, prevented any conclusive comparison of naive and antigen-experienced cells.

Isolation recovered at least 6.5 million PBMCs from every sample. The specimen sequenced was blood. The sequence was collected from a man in his 70s in good health.

The CDR3 region is CSVEAAPEEGNTVYF. DNA for the CDR3: TGCAGCGTTGAAGCGGCCCCAGAGGAGGGAAACACCGTATATTTT. V is TRBV29-1 and J is TRBJ1-3; no clear D gene. The CDR3 totals 15 residues. Germline V gene lookup returns CDR1 SQVTM and CDR2 ANQGSEA.